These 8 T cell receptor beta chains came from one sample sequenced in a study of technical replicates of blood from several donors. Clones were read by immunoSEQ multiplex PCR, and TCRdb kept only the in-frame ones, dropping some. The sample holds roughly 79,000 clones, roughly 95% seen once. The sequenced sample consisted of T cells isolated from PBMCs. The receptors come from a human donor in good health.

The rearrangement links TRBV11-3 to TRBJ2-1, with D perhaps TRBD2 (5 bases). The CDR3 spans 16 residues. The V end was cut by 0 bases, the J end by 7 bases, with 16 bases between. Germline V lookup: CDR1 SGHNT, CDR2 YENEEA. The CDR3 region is CASSLEGISGLNEQFF. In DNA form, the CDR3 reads TGTGCCAGCAGCTTAGAGGGCATTTCGGGGTTAAATGAGCAGTTCTTC.

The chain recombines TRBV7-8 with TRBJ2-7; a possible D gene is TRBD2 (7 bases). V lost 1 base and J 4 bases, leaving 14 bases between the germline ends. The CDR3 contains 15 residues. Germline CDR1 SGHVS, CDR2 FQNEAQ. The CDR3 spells CASSLVPGGGYEQYF. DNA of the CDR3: TGTGCCAGCAGCTTAGTTCCGGGGGGCGGGTACGAGCAGTACTTC.

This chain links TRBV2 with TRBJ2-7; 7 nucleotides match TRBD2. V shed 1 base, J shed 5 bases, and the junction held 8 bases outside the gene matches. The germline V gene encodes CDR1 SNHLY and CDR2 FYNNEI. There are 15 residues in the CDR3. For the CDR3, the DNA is TGTGCCAGCAGTGAAGTAGTAGCGGGCTTTAACGAGCAGTACTTC. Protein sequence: CASSEVVAGFNEQYF.

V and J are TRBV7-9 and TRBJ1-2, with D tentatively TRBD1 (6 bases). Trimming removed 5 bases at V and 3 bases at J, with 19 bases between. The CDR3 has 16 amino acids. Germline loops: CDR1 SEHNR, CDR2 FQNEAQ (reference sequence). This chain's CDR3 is CASSPAPGQLDYGYTF. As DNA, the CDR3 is TGTGCCAGCAGCCCCGCTCCGGGACAATTGGACTATGGCTACACCTTC. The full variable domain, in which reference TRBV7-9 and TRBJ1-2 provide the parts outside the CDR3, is DTGVSQNPRHKITKRGQNVTFRCDPISEHNRLYWYRQTLGQGPEFLTYFQNEAQLEKSRLLSDRFSAERPKGSFSTLEIQRTEQGDSAMYLCASSPAPGQLDYGYTFGSGTRLTVV.

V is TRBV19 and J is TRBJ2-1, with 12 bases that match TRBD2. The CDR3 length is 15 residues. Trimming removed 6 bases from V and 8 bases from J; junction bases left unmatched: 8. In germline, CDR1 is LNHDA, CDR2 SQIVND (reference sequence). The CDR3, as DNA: TGTGCCAGTAGCCCGACTAGCGGGAGTATTGATGAGCAGTTCTTC. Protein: CASSPTSGSIDEQFF.

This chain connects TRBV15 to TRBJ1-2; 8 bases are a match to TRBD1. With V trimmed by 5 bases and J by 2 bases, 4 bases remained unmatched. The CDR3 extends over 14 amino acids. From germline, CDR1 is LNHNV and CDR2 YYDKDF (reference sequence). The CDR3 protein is CATSSRGRNYGYTF. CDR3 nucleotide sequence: TGTGCCACCAGCTCCAGGGGGCGCAACTATGGCTACACCTTC.

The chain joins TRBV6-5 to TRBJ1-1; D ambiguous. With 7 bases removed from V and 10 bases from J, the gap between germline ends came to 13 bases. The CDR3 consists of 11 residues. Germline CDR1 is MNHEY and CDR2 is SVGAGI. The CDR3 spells CASTHGLAAFF. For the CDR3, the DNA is TGTGCCAGCACCCATGGCCTTGCAGCTTTCTTT.

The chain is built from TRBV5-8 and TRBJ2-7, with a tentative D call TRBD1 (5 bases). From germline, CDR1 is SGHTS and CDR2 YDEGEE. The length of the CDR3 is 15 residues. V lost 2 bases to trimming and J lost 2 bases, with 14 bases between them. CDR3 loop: CASSFTGTRTYEQYF. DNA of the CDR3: TGTGCCAGCAGCTTTACAGGAACGAGAACCTACGAGCAGTACTTC.